The sequence of this T cell receptor (beta chain) was determined in a study of T cells in lung cancer brain metastases. The repertoire was sequenced with immunoSEQ multiplex PCR; TCRdb's copy has only in-frame clones and lacks some. The table has roughly 6,600 clones, roughly 89% seen once. Trimming took off 4 bases at V and 7 bases at J, with 14 bases between the two ends. Germline values: CDR1 LNHDA, CDR2 SQIVND (reference sequence). This CDR3 spans 14 amino acids. Sequencing input: tumor tissue from the primary lung tumor. The chain employs TRBV19 and TRBJ2-4; no clear D gene. The receptor's source is a man aged 45-65 years with non-small cell lung cancer. CDR3 loop: CASSRHGQMNIQYF. The CDR3 coding sequence is TGTGCCAGTAGTAGACACGGCCAAATGAACATTCAGTACTTC.